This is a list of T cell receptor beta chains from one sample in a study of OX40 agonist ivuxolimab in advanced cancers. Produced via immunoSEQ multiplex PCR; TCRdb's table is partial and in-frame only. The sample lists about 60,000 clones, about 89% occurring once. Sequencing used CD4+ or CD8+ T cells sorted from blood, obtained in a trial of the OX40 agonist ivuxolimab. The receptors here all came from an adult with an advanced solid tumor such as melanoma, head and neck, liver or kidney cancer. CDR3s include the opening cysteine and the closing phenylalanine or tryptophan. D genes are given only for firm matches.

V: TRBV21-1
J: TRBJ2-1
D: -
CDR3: CASIRLAGGLLAWEQFF

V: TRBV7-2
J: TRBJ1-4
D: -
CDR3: CASSLSTGRELFF

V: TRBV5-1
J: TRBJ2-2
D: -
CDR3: CASSSSVAGELFF

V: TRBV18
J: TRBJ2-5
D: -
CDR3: CASSPIGETQYF

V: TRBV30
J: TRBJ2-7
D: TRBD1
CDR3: CAWSPDRGYEQYF

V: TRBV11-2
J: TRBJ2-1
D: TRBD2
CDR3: CASSLGWGREGYNEQFF

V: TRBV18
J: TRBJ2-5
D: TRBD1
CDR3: CASSPPSSGTGGRETQYF

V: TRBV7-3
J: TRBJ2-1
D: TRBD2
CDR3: CASSLTGLAGGREQFF

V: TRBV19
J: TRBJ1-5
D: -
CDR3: CASSIGRAGNQPQHF

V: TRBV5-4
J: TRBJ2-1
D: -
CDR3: CASSAGGIYNEQFF

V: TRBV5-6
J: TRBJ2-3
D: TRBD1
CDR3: CASSLGDSRTDTQYF

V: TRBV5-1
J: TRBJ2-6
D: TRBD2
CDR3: CASSSRLAGGSGANVLTF

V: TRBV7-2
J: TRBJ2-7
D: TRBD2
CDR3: CASSFYGRAYEQYF

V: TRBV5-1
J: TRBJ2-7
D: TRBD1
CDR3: CASSGQGSSYEQYF

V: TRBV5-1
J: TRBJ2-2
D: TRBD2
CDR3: CASSAGTSGAGELFF

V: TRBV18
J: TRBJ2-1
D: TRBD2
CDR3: CASSPVSGGTSYNEQFF

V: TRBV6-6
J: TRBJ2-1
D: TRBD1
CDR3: CASSYPGQVDEQFF

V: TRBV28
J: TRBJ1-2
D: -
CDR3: CASSPTGVEENYGYTF

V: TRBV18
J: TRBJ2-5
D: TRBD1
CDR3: CASSPGQPKETQYF

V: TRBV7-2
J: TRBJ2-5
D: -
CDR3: CASSLDGRGQETQYF

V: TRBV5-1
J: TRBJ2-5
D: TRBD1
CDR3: CASSLGPQGSQETQYF

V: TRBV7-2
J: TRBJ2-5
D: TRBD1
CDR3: CASSGRQGRETQYF

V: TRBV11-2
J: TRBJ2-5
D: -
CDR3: CASSIGRYQETQYF

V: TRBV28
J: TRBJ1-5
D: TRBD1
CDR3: CASSLSGGDQPQHF

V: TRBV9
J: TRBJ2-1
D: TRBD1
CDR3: CASSVDAGTGGDEQFF

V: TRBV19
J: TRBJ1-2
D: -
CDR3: CASSRRTPDRRYGYTF

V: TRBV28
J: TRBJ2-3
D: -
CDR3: CASSLVGADTDTQYF

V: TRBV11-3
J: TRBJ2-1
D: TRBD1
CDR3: CASSQGQGWYEQFF

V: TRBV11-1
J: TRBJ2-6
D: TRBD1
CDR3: CASSSQGVSGANVLTF

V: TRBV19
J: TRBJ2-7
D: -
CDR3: CASSIGEWGEEQYF

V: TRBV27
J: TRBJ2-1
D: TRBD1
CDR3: CASKTIQGYDEQFF

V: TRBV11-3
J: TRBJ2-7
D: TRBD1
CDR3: CASSLRPGQEGTPLMEQYF

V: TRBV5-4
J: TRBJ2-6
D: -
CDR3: CASSPRGSGANVLTF